One and the same sample provided the 6 T cell receptor beta chains below, sequenced in a study of shared clonotypes between healthy human individuals. Profiling relied on immunoSEQ multiplex PCR, and the TCRdb table lists in-frame clones only, not all of them. The top ten hold about 11% of the sample, which has hundreds of thousands of clones, roughly 79% seen once. Sequenced input: PBMCs. All receptors come from a woman between 40 and 50 years old in good health. Some clones in this sample may be carry-over from other donors' samples.

The genes are TRBV6-5 and TRBJ2-3; D gene ambiguous. The V gene's germline CDR1 is MNHEY and CDR2 SVGAGI. The CDR3 contains 15 residues. V lost 0 bases and J lost 2, with 9 bases in between. The CDR3 protein is CASSYSPSNTDTQYF. CDR3 sequence (DNA): TGTGCCAGCAGTTACTCCCCTAGTAACACAGATACGCAGTATTTT.

Comment on this clone: It is likely a read error: a sequence one base away is far more abundant. J is TRBJ1-5 and V is TRBV28; D is perhaps TRBD1 (6 bases). Germline CDR1 is MDHEN and CDR2 is SYDVKM. CDR3 length: 14 amino acids. With 5 bases removed from V and 6 bases from J, the gap between germline ends came to 14 bases. Here the CDR3 reads CASSLGGAGQPQHF. CDR3 in DNA: TGTGCCAGCAGTCTTGGGGGGGCGGGTCAGCCCCAGCATTTT.

Only a few counts were recorded for this clone. The chain recombines TRBV4-1 with TRBJ1-1; D is unclear. The CDR3 runs to 14 residues. CDR1 and CDR2 (germline): MGHRA, YSYEKL. V lost 11 bases and J lost 4, with 20 bases in between. The CDR3 DNA reads TGCGCCGGCGGCCAAGTTAAGGGCGGCACTGAAGCTTTCTTT. Translation: CAGGQVKGGTEAFF.

The chain recombines TRBV5-4 with TRBJ2-1; D unresolved. Trimming removed 0 bases at V and 0 bases at J, with 7 bases between. The CDR3 runs to 15 residues. From germline, CDR1 is SGHNT and CDR2 YYREEE (reference sequence). The CDR3 DNA follows: TGTGCCAGCAGCTTGGGGACCGACTCCTACAATGAGCAGTTCTTC. Residues: CASSLGTDSYNEQFF.

This clone was observed a few times. This sequence joins TRBV30 and TRBJ2-6, with D hard to call. Germline CDR1 is GTSNPN and CDR2 is SVGIG (reference sequence). Trimming stripped 5 bases from V and 0 bases from J, with 5 bases between. CDR3 length: 13 residues. CDR3 sequence: CAWSRSGANVLTF. For the CDR3, the DNA is TGTGCCTGGTCGCGCTCTGGGGCCAACGTCCTGACTTTC.

Turning to this clone: The germline gene is not matched at one end of the junction; a read error may be the cause. The chain links TRBV7-3 to TRBJ1-2, with D possibly being TRBD1 (6 bases). From germline, CDR1 is SGHTA and CDR2 FQGTGA. CDR3 length: 14 residues. Here the CDR3 reads CAGSLTGQSYGYTF. The CDR3 DNA follows: TGTGCCGGCAGCTTAACCGGACAGAGCTATGGCTACACCTTC. Variable domain in full (rest from reference TRBV7-3 and TRBJ1-2): GAGVSQTPSNKVTEKGKYVELRCDPISGHTALYWYRQSLGQGPEFLIYFQGTGAADDSGLPNDRFFAVRPEGSVSTLKIQRTERGDSAVYLCAGSLTGQSYGYTFGSGTRLTVV.